The 30 T cell receptor beta chains below were found in one sample sequenced in a study of blood T cells in healthy people across ages. A second PCR, run for roughly 7 to 11 cycles, used a sample-barcoded 5' primer plus a J-beta primer mix. TCRdb passed the 5' RACE reads through MiXCR, listing each CDR3 protein once. The sample shows around 800,000 distinct CDR3 sequences, around 50% of them seen only once. Sequencing was performed on blood. These receptors were taken from a man of 80 years or more in good health.

The chain uses TRBV10-3 and TRBJ2-7; no reliable D call. This CDR3 spans 14 amino acids. The V gene lost 2 bases and the J gene lost 3 bases, with 11 bases spanning the gap. Per the germline V gene, CDR1 is ENHRY and CDR2 is SYGVKD. The CDR3 region is CAISEGKTNYEQYF. CDR3 DNA sequence: TGTGCCATCAGTGAGGGCAAAACAAACTACGAGCAGTACTTC.

This clonotype was seen a single time. The chain has TRBV28 and TRBJ2-7, with D possibly matching TRBD1 (6 bases). This CDR3 region has 15 residues. The V end lost 6 bases, the J end lost 0 bases, and 15 bases lay between the germline ends. Germline V CDR1 and CDR2: MDHEN, SYDVKM. CDR3 protein: CASRRDRLLSYEQYF. The CDR3 DNA follows: TGTGCCAGCAGACGCGACAGGTTGCTCTCCTACGAGCAGTACTTC. The full variable domain, with the rest looked up from reference TRBV28 and TRBJ2-7, is DVKVTQSSRYLVKRTGEKVFLECVQDMDHENMFWYRQDPGLGLRLIYFSYDVKMKEKGDIPEGYSVSREKKERFSLILESASTNQTSMYLCASRRDRLLSYEQYFGPGTRLTVT.

V and J are TRBV20-1 and TRBJ2-3; D remains unclear. With 3 bases removed from V and 0 bases from J, the gap between germline ends came to 10 bases. Germline assignment: CDR1 DFQATT and CDR2 SNEGSKA (reference sequence). The CDR3 is made up of 14 amino acids. CDR3 protein: CSARLWESTDTQYF. In nucleotides, the CDR3 is TGCAGTGCTAGGCTTTGGGAAAGCACAGATACGCAGTATTTT.

The chain carries TRBV29-1 and TRBJ1-3; no clear D gene. Trimming took off 3 bases at V and 8 bases at J, with 8 bases between the two ends. Germline CDR1 and CDR2: SQVTM and ANQGSEA. CDR3 size: 11 residues. The CDR3 here is CSVEKGDTIYF. Here the CDR3 DNA reads TGCAGCGTTGAGAAGGGAGACACCATATATTTT.

About this clonotype itself: Being one base from a much bigger clone, this may be a read error. The rearrangement joins TRBV20-1 to TRBJ2-7; D uncertain. V gave up 0 bases and J gave up 7 bases, with 13 bases separating them. Germline V gene data show CDR1 as DFQATT and CDR2 as SNEGSKA (reference sequence). CDR3 length equals 13 residues. CDR3 loop: CSARDKIVLEQYF. The CDR3, as DNA: TGCAGTGCTAGAGATAAAATAGTACTTGAGCAGTACTTC.

CDR3 sequence: CASSLFGSDQADTQYF. As DNA, the CDR3 is TGTGCCAGCAGTTTATTCGGCAGCGACCAGGCGGATACGCAGTATTTT. The chain joins TRBV12-3 or TRBV12-4 to TRBJ2-3; D not certain. The CDR3 extends over 16 amino acids. Trimming removed 2 bases from V and 6 bases from J, with 18 bases in between.

The chain couples TRBV24-1 to TRBJ2-1; a weak D match, TRBD1 (6 bases). V lost 4 bases and J lost 13, with 22 bases in between. This CDR3 is built from 15 residues. Germline V gives CDR1 KGHDR, CDR2 SFDVKD. This CDR3 reads CATSELTGSGETQFF. The CDR3 nucleotides read TGTGCCACCAGTGAACTAACAGGGTCAGGAGAGACCCAGTTCTTC.

V is TRBV29-1 and J is TRBJ1-2; TRBD1 aligns across 7 bases. The CDR3 sequence is 12 residues long. Trimming took 7 bases from V and 5 from J; bases not matched to a gene: 7. CDR1 and CDR2 (germline): SQVTM, ANQGSEA. CDR3 nucleotides: TGCAGCGGCCGGGACAGAAATTATGGCTACACCTTC. Protein: CSGRDRNYGYTF.

There are many counts of this clonotype. The chain employs TRBV5-1 and TRBJ2-6, with TRBD1 matching over 11 bases. The germline V gene has CDR1 SGHRS and CDR2 YFSETQ. J lost 0 bases, V lost 0 bases, and 2 bases had no gene match. This CDR3 is 18 amino acids long. The CDR3 nucleotides read TGCGCCAGCAGCTTGGAGGACAGGGGGCCCTCTGGGGCCAACGTCCTGACTTTC. This translates into CASSLEDRGPSGANVLTF.

The genes are TRBV5-1 and TRBJ1-4, with D possibly TRBD1 on 5 matching bases. V lost 0 bases to trimming and J lost 6 bases, with 12 bases between them. Germline V gene lookup returns CDR1 SGHRS and CDR2 YFSETQ. The CDR3 totals 15 residues. CDR3: CASSLDGDRYEKLFF. The CDR3 DNA follows: TGCGCCAGCAGCTTGGACGGGGACCGATATGAAAAACTGTTTTTT.

The chain combines TRBV20-1 with TRBJ2-7; tentatively, D is TRBD2 (6 bases). CDR3 length equals 13 residues. V gave up 6 bases and J gave up 6 bases, with 18 bases separating them. Germline V CDR1 and CDR2: DFQATT, SNEGSKA (reference sequence). CDR3 in DNA: TGCAGTGCGCCTGGGGGACTGAGCTTCGAGCAGTACTTC. It specifies CSAPGGLSFEQYF.

The chain carries TRBV5-1 and TRBJ2-5; 9 bases line up with TRBD1. The CDR3 contains 16 residues. The germline CDR1 and CDR2 sequences are SGHRS and YFSETQ. With V trimmed by 0 bases and J by 5 bases, 8 bases remained unmatched. The CDR3 sequence: CASSLAGDRESETQYF. CDR3 sequence (DNA): TGCGCCAGCAGCTTGGCCGGGGACAGGGAATCTGAGACCCAGTACTTC.

The J gene is TRBJ2-7, the V gene TRBV25-1; D is unresolved. The germline gives CDR1 MGHDK, CDR2 SYGVNS. Trimming left V 8 bases short and J 3 bases short, with 5 bases between. The CDR3 contains 10 residues. This CDR3 reads CASWSYEQYF. CDR3 nucleotides: TGTGCCAGCTGGAGCTACGAGCAGTACTTC.

This clonotype has a count of ten or more. The chain joins TRBV7-2 to TRBJ2-7; tentative D call: TRBD2 (5 bases). Germline V lookup: CDR1 SGHTA, CDR2 FQGNSA. The CDR3 has 14 residues. The germline V and J ends were trimmed by 0 bases and 7 bases, with 13 bases remaining between them. The CDR3: CASSLAGAYAEQYF. CDR3 bases: TGTGCCAGCAGCTTAGCGGGAGCGTACGCGGAGCAGTACTTC.

This clonotype was seen a few times. V gene TRBV18 combines with J gene TRBJ2-7, with 7 bases matching TRBD2. The CDR3 has 16 amino acids. V was pared by 1 base and J by 5 bases, with 11 bases of the junction left unmatched. Germline V gene data show CDR1 as KGHSH and CDR2 as LQKENI. CDR3 sequence (DNA): TGTGCCAGCTCACCACGAGGGGCGGGAGCATCACACGAGCAGTACTTC. Protein: CASSPRGAGASHEQYF.

This clonotype occurred a few times. The V gene is TRBV29-1, the J gene TRBJ2-1; D may correspond to TRBD1 or TRBD2 (5 bases each). Trimming removed 1 base from V and 4 bases from J, with 11 bases in between. This CDR3 is built from 14 residues. Germline CDR1 SQVTM, CDR2 ANQGSEA. This CDR3 is CSVEGWGMYNEQFF. DNA of the CDR3: TGCAGCGTTGAAGGTTGGGGGATGTACAATGAGCAGTTCTTC.

This clonotype occurred many times. The rearrangement links TRBV6-2 or TRBV6-3 to TRBJ1-2; D ambiguous. V was pared by 5 bases and J by 2 bases, with 9 bases between. The CDR3 is 13 residues long. The germline V gene has CDR1 MNHEY and CDR2 SVGEGT. The CDR3 reads CASSPEQNYGYTF. CDR3 sequence (DNA): TGTGCCAGCAGTCCAGAACAAAACTATGGCTACACCTTC.

The V gene is TRBV5-1, the J gene TRBJ2-3, with D possibly TRBD2 on 5 matching bases. V shed 4 bases and J shed 1 base, with 13 bases lying between them. The CDR3 is 15 residues long. Germline V gives CDR1 SGHRS, CDR2 YFSETQ. CDR3 nucleotide sequence: TGCGCCAGCAGCCCAACTAGTTCTGGCACAGATACGCAGTATTTT. Protein product: CASSPTSSGTDTQYF.

Comment on this clonotype: With a much larger clone just one base away, this may be a read error. The V call is TRBV4-2, the J call TRBJ2-1; unclear D gene. The CDR3 spans 13 residues. Germline V gives CDR1 LGHNA, CDR2 YNFKEQ. CDR3 loop: CANSQGSYNEQFF. The CDR3 DNA sequence: TGTGCCAACAGCCAAGGCTCCTACAATGAGCAGTTCTTC.

The V and J genes are TRBV2 and TRBJ1-2; 7 nucleotides align to TRBD1. Germline V gene lookup returns CDR1 SNHLY and CDR2 FYNNEI. The CDR3 runs to 13 residues. The trim removed 9 bases at V and 4 bases at J, leaving 8 bases unmatched. CDR3 residues: CARRGGYGYGYTF. The CDR3 nucleotides are TGTGCCAGGAGAGGGGGCTACGGCTATGGCTACACCTTC.

This chain links TRBV5-1 with TRBJ1-2; no clear D. This CDR3 contains 11 residues. Per germline, CDR1 SGHRS and CDR2 YFSETQ. Trimming removed 1 base from V and 8 bases from J, with 6 bases in between. CDR3 protein: CASSLKRGYTF. CDR3 DNA: TGCGCCAGCAGCTTGAAAAGGGGCTACACCTTC.

At least ten counts were recorded for this clonotype. The chain employs TRBV2 and TRBJ2-7; tentative D call: TRBD2 (6 bases). The CDR3 is 18 amino acids. CDR1 and CDR2 (germline): SNHLY, FYNNEI. Trimming pared 8 bases from V and 2 bases from J, leaving 28 bases between. CDR3 region: CASALLLGGGVAPYEQYF. The CDR3 nucleotides are TGTGCCAGCGCCTTACTTCTGGGGGGAGGAGTAGCCCCCTACGAGCAGTACTTC.

On this clonotype: A much larger clonotype is one base distant, so this may be a read error. V and J are TRBV20-1 and TRBJ2-7; 11 bases fit TRBD1. Germline assignment: CDR1 DFQATT and CDR2 SNEGSKA (reference sequence). This CDR3 has 15 residues. As DNA, the CDR3 is TGCAGTGCTAGGGCCGGGACAGGGGGTTCCTACGAGCGGTACTTC. Translating it yields CSARAGTGGSYERYF.

J is TRBJ2-3 and V is TRBV28, with D maybe TRBD2 (6 bases). The V gene lost 2 bases and the J gene lost 8 bases, with 14 bases spanning the gap. This CDR3 has 14 residues. Germline CDR1 MDHEN, CDR2 SYDVKM. Here the CDR3 DNA reads TGTGCCAGCAGTTTACAGGCGGGGATAACTACGCAGTATTTT. Protein product: CASSLQAGITTQYF.

This clonotype has just a few counts. V is TRBV6-5 and J is TRBJ2-1; D is possibly TRBD1 (6 bases). Germline CDR1 reads MNHEY; CDR2 reads SVGAGI. The germline V and J ends were trimmed by 0 bases and 1 base, with 10 bases remaining between them. The CDR3 spans 16 residues. The CDR3 nucleotides read TGTGCCAGCAGTTACTCTCAGGGGATTTCCTACAATGAGCAGTTCTTC. This codes for CASSYSQGISYNEQFF.

The V gene is TRBV5-1, the J gene TRBJ2-5; 7 bases agree with TRBD2. Germline V lookup: CDR1 SGHRS, CDR2 YFSETQ. J was trimmed by 2 bases and V by 3 bases; bases with no gene match: 7. CDR3 length: 15 amino acids. CDR3 coding DNA: TGCGCCAGCAGCTGGACGGGAGGCGAACAAGAGACCCAGTACTTC. This translates into CASSWTGGEQETQYF.

The rearrangement uses TRBV5-1 and TRBJ2-1, with D tentatively TRBD1 (6 bases). CDR1 is SGHRS, CDR2 YFSETQ, per germline. This CDR3 spans 13 amino acids. V shed 0 bases and J shed 5 bases, with 6 bases lying between them. CDR3 nucleotide sequence: TGCGCCAGCAGCTTGGGGGACAACAATGAGCAGTTCTTC. Its protein product is CASSLGDNNEQFF.

This rearrangement joins TRBV5-1 to TRBJ2-3; D not certain. The V end was cut by 0 bases, the J end by 6 bases, with 11 bases between. The CDR3 extends over 14 amino acids. Germline V gene lookup returns CDR1 SGHRS and CDR2 YFSETQ. The CDR3 spells CASSLASREDTQYF. DNA of the CDR3: TGCGCCAGCAGCTTGGCCAGTAGAGAGGATACGCAGTATTTT.

This chain links TRBV5-1 with TRBJ2-4; 8 bases match TRBD2. TRBJ2-5 explains the end of the DNA better; the J call may be wrong. The CDR3 loop spans 16 amino acids. CDR1 is SGHRS and CDR2 is YFSETQ in the germline V gene. The CDR3 DNA reads TGCGCCAGCAGCCCGGCGGCTAGCGGGCCGCAAGAGACCCAGTACTTC. Protein product: CASSPAASGPQETQYF.

This clonotype was observed a handful of times. This chain connects TRBV20-1 to TRBJ2-5; D may be TRBD2 (6 bases). The CDR3 totals 11 residues. From germline, CDR1 is DFQATT and CDR2 SNEGSKA (reference sequence). The CDR3 region has the DNA TGCACGGGAGCAGACCAAGAGACCCAGTACTTC. Protein product: CTGADQETQYF.